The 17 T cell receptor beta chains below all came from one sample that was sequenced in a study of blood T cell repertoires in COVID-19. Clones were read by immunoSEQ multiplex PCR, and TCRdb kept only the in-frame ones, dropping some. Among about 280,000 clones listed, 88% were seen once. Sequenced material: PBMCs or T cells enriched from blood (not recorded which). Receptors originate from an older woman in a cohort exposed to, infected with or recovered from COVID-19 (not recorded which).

Here the CDR3 reads CASSEAGGGTDTQYF. The DNA of the CDR3 is TGTGCCAGCAGTGAAGCGGGAGGTGGCACAGATACGCAGTATTTT. V gene TRBV6-4 combines with J gene TRBJ2-3, with TRBD2 matching over 9 bases. J gave up 1 base and V 3 bases, and 2 bases lay outside the gene matches. The CDR3 consists of 15 residues. Germline values: CDR1 MRHNA, CDR2 SNTAGT.

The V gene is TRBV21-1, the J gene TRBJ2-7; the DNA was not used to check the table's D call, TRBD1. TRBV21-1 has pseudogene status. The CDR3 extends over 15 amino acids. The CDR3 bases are TGTGCCAGCAGCAACCTGGACAGGTGTTCCTACGAGCAGTACTTC. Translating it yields CASSNLDRCSYEQYF.

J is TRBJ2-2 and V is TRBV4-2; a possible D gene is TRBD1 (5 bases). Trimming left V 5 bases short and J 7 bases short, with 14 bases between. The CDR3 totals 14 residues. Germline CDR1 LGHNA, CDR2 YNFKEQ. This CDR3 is CASSGDLRGGELFF. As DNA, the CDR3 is TGTGCCAGCAGCGGTGACTTAAGGGGCGGGGAGCTGTTTTTT.

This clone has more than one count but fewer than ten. The DNA of the CDR3 is TGCGCCAGCGGACCCGGAGGCGGTGAAAAACTGTTTTTT. Its protein product is CASGPGGGEKLFF. This chain joins TRBV10-2 and TRBJ1-4; no reliable D call. V was trimmed by 8 bases and J by 7 bases, leaving 14 bases between them. Germline V CDR1 and CDR2: WSHSY, SAAADI. This CDR3 has 13 amino acids.

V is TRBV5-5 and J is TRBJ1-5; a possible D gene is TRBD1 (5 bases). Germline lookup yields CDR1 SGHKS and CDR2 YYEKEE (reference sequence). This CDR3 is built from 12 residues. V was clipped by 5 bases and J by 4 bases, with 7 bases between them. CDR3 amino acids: CASSSGNQPQHF. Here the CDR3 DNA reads TGTGCCAGCAGTTCAGGGAATCAGCCCCAGCATTTT.

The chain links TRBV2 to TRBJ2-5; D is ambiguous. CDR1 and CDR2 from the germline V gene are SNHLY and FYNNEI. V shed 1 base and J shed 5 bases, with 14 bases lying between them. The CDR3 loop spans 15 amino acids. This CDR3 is CASSEVRGVWETQYF. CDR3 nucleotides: TGTGCCAGCAGTGAAGTTCGCGGAGTCTGGGAGACCCAGTACTTC. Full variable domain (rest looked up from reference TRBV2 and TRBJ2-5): EPEVTQTPSHQVTQMGQEVILRCVPISNHLYFYWYRQILGQKVEFLVSFYNNEISEKSEIFDDQFSVERPDGSNFTLKIRSTKLEDSAMYFCASSEVRGVWETQYFGPGTRLLVL.

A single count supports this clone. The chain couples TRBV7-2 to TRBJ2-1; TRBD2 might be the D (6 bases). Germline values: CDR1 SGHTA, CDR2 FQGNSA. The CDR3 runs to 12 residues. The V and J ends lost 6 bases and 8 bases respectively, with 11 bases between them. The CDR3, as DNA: TGTGCCAGCAGGTTTTCGGGGGATGAGCAGTTCTTC. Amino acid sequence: CASRFSGDEQFF.

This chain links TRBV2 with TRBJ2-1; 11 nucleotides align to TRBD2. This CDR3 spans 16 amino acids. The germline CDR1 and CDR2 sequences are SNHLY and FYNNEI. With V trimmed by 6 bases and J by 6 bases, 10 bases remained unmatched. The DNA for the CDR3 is TGTGCCAGCAGCTTACTAGCGGGAGATAGGGGCAATGAGCAGTTCTTC. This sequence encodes CASSLLAGDRGNEQFF.

CDR3 coding DNA: TGTGCCAGCAACCCAGGGAACTATAATTCACCCCTCCACTTT. Encoded protein: CASNPGNYNSPLHF. The rearrangement uses TRBV2 and TRBJ1-6, with D tentatively TRBD1 (5 bases). Germline CDR1 is SNHLY and CDR2 is FYNNEI. The germline V and J ends were trimmed by 7 bases and 3 bases, with 10 bases remaining between them. The CDR3 extends over 14 amino acids.

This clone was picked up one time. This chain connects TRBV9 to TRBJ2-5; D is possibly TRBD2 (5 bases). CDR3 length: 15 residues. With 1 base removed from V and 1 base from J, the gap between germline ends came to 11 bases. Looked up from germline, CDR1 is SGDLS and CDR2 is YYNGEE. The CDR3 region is CASSVYTSGQETQYF. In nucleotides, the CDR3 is TGTGCCAGCAGCGTATATACAAGCGGCCAAGAGACCCAGTACTTC.

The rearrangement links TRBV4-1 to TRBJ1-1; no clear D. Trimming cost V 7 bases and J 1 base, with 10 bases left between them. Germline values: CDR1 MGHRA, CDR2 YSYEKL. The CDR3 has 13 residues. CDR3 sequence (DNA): TGCGCCAGCAATTACCCCGGGAACACTGAAGCTTTCTTT. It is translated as CASNYPGNTEAFF.

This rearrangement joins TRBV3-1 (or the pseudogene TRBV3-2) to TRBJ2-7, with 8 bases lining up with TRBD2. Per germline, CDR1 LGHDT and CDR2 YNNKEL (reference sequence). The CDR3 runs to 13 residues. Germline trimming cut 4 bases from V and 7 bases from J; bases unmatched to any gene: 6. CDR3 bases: TGTGCCAGCAGCCCGGGACTAGAAGGTGAGCAGTACTTC. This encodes CASSPGLEGEQYF.

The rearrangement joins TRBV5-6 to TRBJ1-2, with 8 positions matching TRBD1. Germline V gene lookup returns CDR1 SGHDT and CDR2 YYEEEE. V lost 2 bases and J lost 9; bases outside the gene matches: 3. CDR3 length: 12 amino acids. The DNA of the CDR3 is TGTGCCAGCAGCTTCGACAGGGGCCGCTACACCTTC. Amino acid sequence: CASSFDRGRYTF.

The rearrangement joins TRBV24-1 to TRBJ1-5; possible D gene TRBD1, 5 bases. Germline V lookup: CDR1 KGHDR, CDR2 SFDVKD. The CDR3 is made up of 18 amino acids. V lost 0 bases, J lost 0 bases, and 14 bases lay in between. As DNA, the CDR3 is TGTGCCACCAGTGATTTGGGGAGGGGCTTCAATAGCAATCAGCCCCAGCATTTT. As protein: CATSDLGRGFNSNQPQHF.

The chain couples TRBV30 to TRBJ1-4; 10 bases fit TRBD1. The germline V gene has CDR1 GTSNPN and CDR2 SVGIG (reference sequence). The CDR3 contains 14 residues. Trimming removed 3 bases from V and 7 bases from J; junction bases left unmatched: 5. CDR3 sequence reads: CAWSPGQGIEKLFF. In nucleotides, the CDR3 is TGTGCCTGGAGCCCGGGACAGGGGATTGAAAAACTGTTTTTT.

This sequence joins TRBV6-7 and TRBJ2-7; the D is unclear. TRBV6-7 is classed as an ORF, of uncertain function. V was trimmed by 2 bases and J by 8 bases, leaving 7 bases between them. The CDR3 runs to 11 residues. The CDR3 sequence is CASSYRVKQYF. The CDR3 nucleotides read TGTGCCAGCAGTTACCGGGTCAAGCAGTACTTC.

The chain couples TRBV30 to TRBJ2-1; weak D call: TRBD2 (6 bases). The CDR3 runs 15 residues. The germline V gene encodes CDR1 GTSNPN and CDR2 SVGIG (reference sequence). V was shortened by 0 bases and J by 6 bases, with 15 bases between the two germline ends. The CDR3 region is CAWSVSTRLGNEQFF. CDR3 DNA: TGTGCCTGGAGTGTTTCGACTAGGCTTGGCAATGAGCAGTTCTTC.